A selection of T cell receptor beta chains follows, all from one sample in a study of shared clonotypes between healthy human individuals. Using immunoSEQ multiplex PCR, the repertoire was profiled, and TCRdb retains in-frame clones only, with some absent. The sample records under 2,500,000 clones, roughly 95% being singletons. Sequenced input: naive CD4+ T cells sorted from blood. The receptors originated from a man younger than 35 in good health. Each CDR3 is given with its conserved first and last residue. The order of the fields is V gene, D gene, clone size, J gene, CDR3 DNA, CDR3 protein. D genes are given only for firm matches. Size is omitted from some rows. Given values are once, few, many or a class for expanded clones.

TRBV10-3,.,.,TRBJ2-6,TGTGCCATCGGAATGAGGACCGGGGTATCTGGGGCCAACGTCCTGACTTTC,CAIGMRTGVSGANVLTF
TRBV7-2,.,.,TRBJ2-1,TGTGCCAGCAGCTCAGGCGGAGGTGAGCAGTTCTTC,CASSSGGGEQFF
TRBV2,TRBD1,.,TRBJ1-1,TGTGCCAGCAGTAACAGGGGGCTCGGCACTGAAGCTTTCTTT,CASSNRGLGTEAFF
TRBV13,.,.,TRBJ2-5,TGTGCCAGCAGCTTAGTGGGAGGAGAGACCCAGTACTTC,CASSLVGGETQYF
TRBV27,TRBD1,.,TRBJ2-1,TGTGCCAGCATCTCCGGGACAGGGGTTGATGAGCAGTTCTTC,CASISGTGVDEQFF
TRBV19,.,.,TRBJ1-5,TGTGCCAGTAGTCCTACAGGGACCAATCAGCCCCAGCATTTT,CASSPTGTNQPQHF
TRBV23-1,.,.,TRBJ2-7,TGCGCCAGCAGTCTTCGATATAACAAGTATTCCTCCTACGAGCAGTACTTC,CASSLRYNKYSSYEQYF
TRBV7-2,TRBD2,.,TRBJ2-2,TGTGCCAGCAGCTTTGTCGGGGATAGCGGGAGGAGGGGGGAGCTGTTTTTT,CASSFVGDSGRRGELFF
TRBV5-1,TRBD1,.,TRBJ2-7,TGCGCCAGCAGCTCAGACAGGGTTCAGTACTTC,CASSSDRVQYF
TRBV4-3,.,.,TRBJ1-1,TGCGCCAGCAGCCAAGAGATGGGAAACACTGAAGCTTTCTTT,CASSQEMGNTEAFF
TRBV7-9,TRBD2,.,TRBJ2-5,TGTGCCAGCAGCTTAGCGTCGATACTAGCGACCCAAGAGACCCAGTACTTC,CASSLASILATQETQYF
TRBV5-4,TRBD2,.,TRBJ2-1,TGTGCCAGCAGCAAGACTAGCGATGAGCAGTTCTTC,CASSKTSDEQFF
TRBV6-5,.,.,TRBJ1-5,TGTGCCAGCAGTTACAGGGGCCCGGGGCAGCCCCAGCATTTT,CASSYRGPGQPQHF
TRBV14,.,.,TRBJ1-1,TGTGCCAGCAGCCAAGCACCGAACACTGAAGCTTTCTTT,CASSQAPNTEAFF
TRBV6-5,TRBD1,.,TRBJ2-7,TGTGCCAGCAGAGGGACAGTCTCCGAGCAGTACTTC,CASRGTVSEQYF
TRBV6-1,.,.,TRBJ2-3,TGTGCCAGCAGGTCACCCAGCACAGATACGCAGTATTTT,CASRSPSTDTQYF
TRBV7-6,TRBD2,.,TRBJ2-3,TGTGCCAGCAGCCGGACTAGCGGGAGGACGTTTAGCACAGATACGCAGTATTTT,CASSRTSGRTFSTDTQYF
TRBV18,.,.,TRBJ2-5,TGTGCCAGCTCACCGGGGTTCCAAGAGACCCAGTACTTC,CASSPGFQETQYF
TRBV6-4,.,.,TRBJ1-2,TGTGCCAGCAGTGATAGAACAGGGAACTATGGCTACACCTTC,CASSDRTGNYGYTF
TRBV4-1,TRBD1,.,TRBJ2-5,TGCGCCAGCAGCCGAGAACAAGGGGGCGGGTGGCAAGAGACCCAGTACTTC,CASSREQGGGWQETQYF
TRBV7-3,TRBD1,.,TRBJ2-1,TGTGCCAGCAGCTTAGGGACAGGGAATGAGCAGTTCTTC,CASSLGTGNEQFF
TRBV6-5,TRBD2,.,TRBJ2-1,TGTGCCAGCAGAAGACTAGCGGGTTCCTACAATGAGCAGTTCTTC,CASRRLAGSYNEQFF
TRBV5-1,TRBD1,.,TRBJ1-1,TGCGCCAGCAGCTCCAGACAGGGGGCGAGAACTGAAGCTTTCTTT,CASSSRQGARTEAFF
TRBV6-5,.,.,TRBJ2-7,TGTGCCAGCAGTTACGAGGCGTTCGGTAGTCTCGAGCAGTACTTC,CASSYEAFGSLEQYF
TRBV30,.,.,TRBJ2-5,TGTGCCTGGAGGACCCAAGAGACCCAGTACTTC,CAWRTQETQYF
TRBV5-4,.,.,TRBJ1-4,TGTGCCAGCAGCTTGAGCGACAGGTCTGAAAAACTGTTTTTT,CASSLSDRSEKLFF
TRBV7-2,.,once,TRBJ2-5,TGTGCCAGCAGCTTTCAGGGGGAGACCCAGTACTTC,CASSFQGETQYF
TRBV5-1,.,.,TRBJ1-4,TGCGCCAGCAGCCGGCAGGGAAGGAATGAAAAACTGTTTTTT,CASSRQGRNEKLFF
TRBV5-1,TRBD2,.,TRBJ2-3,TGCGCCAGCCACTTAGCGGGGGACACAGATACGCAGTATTTT,CASHLAGDTDTQYF
TRBV5-4,TRBD1,.,TRBJ2-2,TGTGCCAGCAGCGACCCGCGACAGGGTCGAGGCACCGGGGAGCTGTTTTTT,CASSDPRQGRGTGELFF
TRBV5-1,.,.,TRBJ1-6,TGCGCCAGCAGCTCAATAGGGAGTTATGGTAATTCACCCCTCCACTTT,CASSSIGSYGNSPLHF
TRBV19,TRBD1,.,TRBJ1-2,TGTGCCAGTATGCCAGGGGGCGCTAGCTATGGCTACACCTTC,CASMPGGASYGYTF
TRBV28,.,.,TRBJ1-3,TGTGCCAGCAGTTTCGAGGGGCGCCGAGGAAACACCATATATTTT,CASSFEGRRGNTIYF
TRBV19,.,once,TRBJ2-7,TGTGCCAGTAGTATAGCCCAGGGTTCCTCCTACGAGCAGTACTTC,CASSIAQGSSYEQYF
TRBV12-5,.,.,TRBJ2-7,TGTGCTAGCACTCGGGCGAACCTCTACGAGCAGTACTTC,CASTRANLYEQYF
TRBV7-9,TRBD1,.,TRBJ1-1,TGTGCCAGCAGCCTGGACAGGGGGCCTAAGGCTTTCTTT,CASSLDRGPKAFF
TRBV4-1,TRBD2,.,TRBJ2-1,TGCGCCAGCAGCCACGAGGGAAGGAGCGGGGTATACAATGAGCAGTTCTTC,CASSHEGRSGVYNEQFF
TRBV2,.,.,TRBJ2-2,TGTGCCAGCAGTGAACAGGGGGGCGACACCGGGGAGCTGTTTTTT,CASSEQGGDTGELFF
TRBV5-1,.,.,TRBJ1-5,TGCGCCAGCAGCTGGGGTATAGAACAGCCCCAGCATTTT,CASSWGIEQPQHF
TRBV30,TRBD1,.,TRBJ1-3,TGTGCCTGGAGTGGACAGGGATCGGGAAACACCATATATTTT,CAWSGQGSGNTIYF
TRBV30,TRBD2,.,TRBJ2-1,TGTGCCTGGAGTGTGGGGCGGGAGAACATAGAGCAGTTCTTC,CAWSVGRENIEQFF
TRBV7-9,.,.,TRBJ1-2,TGTGCCAGCAGCTCACACAGACTCCCTAACTATGGCTACACCTTC,CASSSHRLPNYGYTF
TRBV27,.,.,TRBJ2-7,TGTGCCAGCAGTCCGACAGTATTGAACGAGCAGTACTTC,CASSPTVLNEQYF
TRBV2,.,.,TRBJ2-7,TGTGCCAGCATTGGCGGGACACCCACCTACGAGCAGTACTTC,CASIGGTPTYEQYF
TRBV18,.,.,TRBJ1-4,TGTGCCAGCTCACCAAGGGCGGCTAATGAAAAACTGTTTTTT,CASSPRAANEKLFF
TRBV6-5,.,.,TRBJ2-7,TGTGCCAGCAGTTCAGCGACACGCATCTACGAGCAGTACTTC,CASSSATRIYEQYF
TRBV28,.,.,TRBJ2-7,TGTGCCAGCAGTGGGACTCTGGCCCCCTACGAGCAGTACTTC,CASSGTLAPYEQYF
TRBV4-1,TRBD1,.,TRBJ1-2,TGCGCCAGCAGCCAAGGTGGGACAGGGGGCGCCTATGGCTACACCTTC,CASSQGGTGGAYGYTF
TRBV10-3,.,.,TRBJ1-5,TGTGCCATCAGTGTTGGGGGTACGGGCAATCAGCCCCAGCATTTT,CAISVGGTGNQPQHF
TRBV18,.,.,TRBJ1-6,TGTGCCAGCGCAATGTTGACCTCCTATAATTCACCCCTCCACTTT,CASAMLTSYNSPLHF
TRBV5-4,.,.,TRBJ2-5,TGTGCCAGCAGCTTTCTGCGAGGCAGAGACCAAGAGACCCAGTACTTC,CASSFLRGRDQETQYF
TRBV28,.,once,TRBJ1-1,TGTGCCAGCAGCCGCTCGACAGTTGAAGCTTTCTTT,CASSRSTVEAFF
TRBV27,.,.,TRBJ1-1,TGTGCCAGCAGTTTATCGGGTTCGGTGAACACTGAAGCTTTCTTT,CASSLSGSVNTEAFF
TRBV28,.,.,TRBJ2-5,TGTGCCAGCAGTTCAAGATGGGACCCTGGAGGGGAGACCCAGTACTTC,CASSSRWDPGGETQYF
TRBV5-6,TRBD2,.,TRBJ2-5,TGTGCCAGCAGCTGGGGACTAGCGGAAGAGACCCAGTACTTC,CASSWGLAEETQYF
TRBV4-1,TRBD2,.,TRBJ2-1,TGCGCCAGCAGCCAAGGGGCGGGAGGGTACAATGAGCAGTTCTTC,CASSQGAGGYNEQFF
TRBV6-1,.,once,TRBJ1-2,TGTGCCAGCAGGACCGGGCCTGCGGGCTACACCTTC,CASRTGPAGYTF
TRBV10-3,TRBD1,.,TRBJ1-1,TGTGCCATCAGTGAGGGGGCGACAGGGGGCCAGGGTACTGAAGCTTTCTTT,CAISEGATGGQGTEAFF
TRBV7-2,.,.,TRBJ1-6,TGTGCCAGCAGCTTAGTAGAATACTCACCCCTCCACTTT,CASSLVEYSPLHF